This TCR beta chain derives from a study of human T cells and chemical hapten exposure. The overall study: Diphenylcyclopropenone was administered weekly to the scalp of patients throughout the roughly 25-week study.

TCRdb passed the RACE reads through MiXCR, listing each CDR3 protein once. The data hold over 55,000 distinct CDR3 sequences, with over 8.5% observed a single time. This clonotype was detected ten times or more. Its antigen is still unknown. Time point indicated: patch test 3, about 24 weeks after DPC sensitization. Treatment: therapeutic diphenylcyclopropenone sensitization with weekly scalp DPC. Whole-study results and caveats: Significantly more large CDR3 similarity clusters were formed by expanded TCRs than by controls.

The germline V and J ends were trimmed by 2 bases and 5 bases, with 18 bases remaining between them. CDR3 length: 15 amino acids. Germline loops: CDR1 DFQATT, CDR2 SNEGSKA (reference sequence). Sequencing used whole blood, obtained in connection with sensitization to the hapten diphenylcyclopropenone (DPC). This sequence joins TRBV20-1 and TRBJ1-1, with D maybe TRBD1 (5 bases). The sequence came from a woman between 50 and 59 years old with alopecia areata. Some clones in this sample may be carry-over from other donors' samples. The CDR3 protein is CSARKGGGATTEAFF. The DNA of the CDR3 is TGCAGTGCTAGAAAGGGTGGTGGGGCTACAACTGAAGCTTTCTTT.